This T cell receptor beta chain was recovered during a study of spatial heterogeneity in lung cancer. From the 5' RACE reads, TCRdb called clonotypes with MiXCR, one entry per CDR3 protein. The sample yields about 92,000 distinct CDR3 sequences, less than 15% seen once. Sample time point: sample taken at primary tumor resection. Samples were donated by 72 untreated early-stage non-small cell lung cancer patients. This clonotype was picked up a small number of times. The receptor comes from a male donor with early-stage non-small cell lung cancer. The source was PBMCs, collected at surgery.

CDR3 region: CASSLHRTGENTEAFF. The CDR3 region has the DNA TGTGCCAGCAGCCTACATAGGACAGGGGAGAACACTGAAGCTTTCTTT. The chain recombines TRBV6-2 or TRBV6-3 with TRBJ1-1; 9 bases agree with TRBD1. Germline V lookup: CDR1 MNHEY, CDR2 SVGEGT. The CDR3 covers 16 residues. V shed 6 bases and J 1 base; nucleotides not matched to a gene: 9.